Following are 15 T cell receptor beta chains from one sample sequenced in a study of CD8+ T cells in alopecia areata (dated by TCRdb to between 2017 and 2018). The protocol used for the library was the immunoSEQ multiplex PCR assay. To provide template for TCR sequencing, every sample had RNA extracted and reverse transcribed into cDNA. TCRdb retrieved this table from immuneACCESS and kept in-frame rearrangements only. Not all clones are present; in checked studies, unresolved V genes account for under half, and no reason is known for the remainder. The sample includes about 190,000 clones, with 64% observed a single time. 4% to 4.5% of the sample comes from the top ten. What this sample's time point label stands for: around 29 days on oral tofacitinib. The treatment or condition label here, explained by the study, means: oral pan-JAK inhibitor, 5-10 mg twice daily. The source material was CD4+ T cells sorted from blood, sampled at week 4, from a patient treated with tofacitinib. These receptors came from a human donor with alopecia areata.

About this clone itself: At one end the junction does not follow the germline gene, possibly because of a read error. This chain links TRBV7-7 with TRBJ2-5; 8 bases are shared with TRBD2. Germline CDR1 SSHAT, CDR2 FNYEAQ (reference sequence). The CDR3 consists of 15 residues. CDR3 region: CASSSATASGETQYF. CDR3 sequence (DNA): TGTGCTAGCAGCTCAGCGACGGCTAGCGGGGAGACCCAGTACTTC.

The chain recombines TRBV11-2 with TRBJ2-5, with 7 nucleotides matching TRBD2. This CDR3 contains 15 residues. CDR1 and CDR2 (germline): SGHAT, FQNNGV. V dropped 1 base and J dropped 5; count of bases not matched to a gene: 7. In DNA, the CDR3 is TGTGCCAGCAGCTTAGGGAGCGGGGAGTGGGAGACCCAGTACTTC. This translates into CASSLGSGEWETQYF.

J is TRBJ2-3 and V is TRBV5-6; 8 bases align to TRBD1. The germline V gene has CDR1 SGHDT and CDR2 YYEEEE. Trimming at V came to 2 bases and at J to 3 bases, leaving 2 bases not matched to a gene. The CDR3 has 14 residues. CDR3 region: CASSFDRGTDTQYF. The CDR3 region has the DNA TGTGCCAGCAGCTTTGACAGGGGTACAGATACGCAGTATTTT.

This chain links TRBV5-5 with TRBJ1-4; D gene ambiguous. Germline assignment: CDR1 SGHKS and CDR2 YYEKEE (reference sequence). The CDR3 contains 16 residues. The ends were cut back, 0 bases at V and 4 bases at J, with 13 bases in the middle. The CDR3 region is CASSLAVGFLNEKLFF. In nucleotides, the CDR3 is TGTGCCAGCAGCTTGGCCGTTGGCTTCCTTAATGAAAAACTGTTTTTT.

This clone is a singleton in its sample. The chain couples TRBV25-1 to TRBJ1-6; no reliable D call. This CDR3 spans 12 amino acids. CDR1 MGHDK and CDR2 SYGVNS come from the germline V gene. V was shortened by 3 bases and J by 9 bases, with 6 bases between the two germline ends. The CDR3 loop reads CASSDVGSPLHF. The CDR3 DNA is TGTGCCAGCAGTGATGTCGGTTCACCCCTCCACTTT.

This clone was observed a single time. This sequence joins TRBV20-1 and TRBJ1-2; D unresolved. Germline lookup yields CDR1 DFQATT and CDR2 SNEGSKA (reference sequence). This CDR3 is 11 amino acids long. The germline V and J ends were trimmed by 1 base and 7 bases, with 7 bases remaining between them. This chain's CDR3 is CSARGPGGYTF. In nucleotides, the CDR3 is TGCAGTGCTAGAGGGCCCGGTGGCTACACCTTC.

The rearrangement joins TRBV5-1 to TRBJ2-1, with 10 bases matching TRBD1. The CDR3 has 15 residues. V shed 1 base, J shed 4 bases, and the junction held 2 bases outside the gene matches. The V gene's germline CDR1 is SGHRS and CDR2 YFSETQ. The CDR3 is CASSLPGQGYNEQFF. The CDR3 coding sequence is TGCGCCAGCAGCTTGCCGGGACAGGGGTACAATGAGCAGTTCTTC.

The V and J genes are TRBV30 and TRBJ2-5, with D perhaps TRBD2 (6 bases). With 1 base removed from V and 5 bases from J, the gap between germline ends came to 20 bases. Germline V gene lookup returns CDR1 GTSNPN and CDR2 SVGIG (reference sequence). The CDR3 contains 16 residues. CDR3 bases: TGTGCCTGGAGTGCCCCGGGGGACCTAGGCGCCGAGACCCAGTACTTC. Amino acid sequence: CAWSAPGDLGAETQYF.

The V and J genes are TRBV7-2 and TRBJ1-6; no reliable D call. Per the germline V gene, CDR1 is SGHTA and CDR2 is FQGNSA. With 2 bases removed from V and 7 bases from J, the gap between germline ends came to 0 bases. The CDR3 totals 11 residues. The CDR3 DNA sequence: TGTGCCAGCAGCTTAAATTCACCCCTCCACTTT. Translation: CASSLNSPLHF.

The J gene is TRBJ2-3, the V gene TRBV5-4; 10 bases are shared with TRBD2. Trimming at V came to 3 bases and at J to 2 bases, leaving 3 bases not matched to a gene. Germline CDR1 SGHNT, CDR2 YYREEE (reference sequence). The CDR3 extends over 15 amino acids. The CDR3 spells CASSWTSGVTDTQYF. The DNA of the CDR3 is TGTGCCAGCAGCTGGACTAGCGGTGTCACAGATACGCAGTATTTT. Supplemented by reference TRBV5-4 and TRBJ2-3, the full variable domain reads ETGVTQSPTHLIKTRGQQVTLRCSSQSGHNTVSWYQQALGQGPQFIFQYYREEENGRGNFPPRFSGLQFPNYSSELNVNALELDDSALYLCASSWTSGVTDTQYFGPGTRLTVL.

This clone was detected only a few times. The J gene is TRBJ2-3, the V gene TRBV29-1; TRBD2 agrees at 11 bases. Germline V CDR1 and CDR2: SQVTM, ANQGSEA. The J segment lost 2 bases and the V segment lost 3 bases, leaving 4 bases of the junction unmatched. The CDR3 has 15 residues. In DNA form, the CDR3 reads TGCAGCGTTGACTCTAGCGGGGGGAACACAGATACGCAGTATTTT. It specifies CSVDSSGGNTDTQYF.

The V gene is TRBV4-2, the J gene TRBJ2-3; D remains unclear. From germline, CDR1 is LGHNA and CDR2 YNFKEQ. CDR3 size: 14 residues. Trimming took off 3 bases at V and 2 bases at J, with 9 bases between the two ends. CDR3 DNA sequence: TGTGCCAGCAGCCAGTCGCGCTTCACAGATACGCAGTATTTT. Its protein product is CASSQSRFTDTQYF.

This clone appeared once. V is TRBV29-1 and J is TRBJ2-5; 7 bases are a match to TRBD1. CDR1 and CDR2 from the germline V gene are SQVTM and ANQGSEA. The CDR3 contains 12 residues. Germline trimming cut 6 bases from V and 4 bases from J; bases unmatched to any gene: 5. The CDR3 DNA sequence: TGCAGCGTGACAGGGAGCGCAGAGACCCAGTACTTC. Amino acids: CSVTGSAETQYF.

The gene calls are TRBV4-3 and TRBJ1-6, with a tentative D call TRBD1 (6 bases). Looked up from germline, CDR1 is LGHNA and CDR2 is YSLEER. The CDR3 consists of 16 residues. The V end lost 4 bases, the J end lost 8 bases, and 18 bases lay between the germline ends. The CDR3 protein is CASSPGTPTDDSPLHF. The CDR3 DNA follows: TGCGCCAGCAGCCCCGGGACACCAACTGACGATTCACCCCTCCACTTT.

This chain uses TRBV6-5 with TRBJ1-5; the match to TRBD1 covers 7 bases. The CDR3 spans 15 residues. From germline, CDR1 is MNHEY and CDR2 SVGAGI. V was clipped by 6 bases and J by 1 base; unmatched bases: 6. The CDR3 sequence is CASRAGGGSNQPQHF. DNA of the CDR3: TGTGCCAGCAGGGCAGGGGGAGGGAGCAATCAGCCCCAGCATTTT.